This T cell receptor beta chain was recorded in a study of regulatory T cells in long-lasting Graves disease. Time point in this sample: newly diagnosed GD, antithyroid drugs for less than 3 months. Extracted PBMC RNA gave rise to the TCR library. According to the study, TCR beta libraries were built with iRepertoire HTBI primers and CDR3-region Arm-PCR. One entry per CDR3 protein, called by TCRdb with MiXCR from the multiplex PCR reads. The sample contains 350,000 to 550,000 distinct CDR3 sequences, about a sixth of which appear only once. With 1 base removed from V and 5 bases from J, the gap between germline ends came to 9 bases. This CDR3 has 13 amino acids. Per germline, CDR1 SGHTA and CDR2 FQGNSA. This same sample was also part of a study on T cells in Graves' hyperthyroidism and ophthalmopathy. That source reports: The definition of stable Graves' hyperthyroidism was no ophthalmopathy progression within 18 months.

The rearrangement joins TRBV7-2 to TRBJ2-7; no clear D gene. The source of this sequence is a woman aged 18-29 years with Graves disease. The specimen was peripheral blood mononuclear cells (PBMCs), collected at new diagnosis, from a patient treated with antithyroid drugs. CDR3 sequence: CASSLGSGDEQYF. CDR3 DNA sequence: TGTGCCAGCAGCTTAGGTTCGGGCGACGAGCAGTACTTC.